The 25 T cell receptor beta chains given below trace back to one sample, sequenced in a study of beta chain features in type 1 diabetes. These receptors' targets are unknown. Isolated RNA was reverse transcribed in full, so expressed TCRB transcripts were sequenced. The method was immunoSEQ multiplex PCR; TCRdb's version includes in-frame clones alone and lacks a portion of them. The repertoire has 250,000 to 300,000 clones, roughly 25% of them found once; the top ten carry around 0.013%. The study's findings and limits: A moderate, significant TCRB CDR3 shortening appeared in type 1 diabetes across four CD4+ subsets.

The sample consisted of naive CD4+ T cells from blood. Receptors were obtained from a woman aged 30 to 39 with type 1 diabetes.

The rearrangement uses TRBV1 and TRBJ2-4; the D call TRBD2 from the table was never checked on the DNA. TRBV1 is listed as a pseudogene. The CDR3 contains 17 residues. The CDR3 DNA follows: TGCACCAGCAGCCAAGATCCTAGCGGGAGAGCTGAAAACATTCAGTACTTC. This gives the protein CTSSQDPSGRAENIQYF.

This clone was picked up a small number of times. This rearrangement joins TRBV9 to TRBJ1-2, with no clear D. Germline CDR1 and CDR2: SGDLS and YYNGEE. V was clipped by 0 bases and J by 2 bases, with 8 bases between them. The CDR3 has 14 residues. For the CDR3, the DNA is TGTGCCAGCAGCGTAGGGAGGGAGAACTATGGCTACACCTTC. Encoded protein: CASSVGRENYGYTF. Full variable domain (rest looked up from reference TRBV9 and TRBJ1-2): DSGVTQTPKHLITATGQRVTLRCSPRSGDLSVYWYQQSLDQGLQFLIQYYNGEERAKGNILERFSAQQFPDLHSELNLSSLELGDSALYFCASSVGRENYGYTFGSGTRLTVV.

The chain carries TRBV11-2 and TRBJ2-1; the match to TRBD2 covers 7 bases. CDR3 length: 16 residues. J lost 10 bases, V lost 6 bases, and 18 bases had no gene match. CDR1 SGHAT and CDR2 FQNNGV come from the germline V gene. CDR3 sequence (DNA): TGTGCCAGCAGTCGTCGAGCGGGATTCGGGTTCTTGGAGCAGTTCTTC. Its protein product is CASSRRAGFGFLEQFF.

J is TRBJ2-5 and V is TRBV28; 8 nucleotides line up with TRBD1. Germline V lookup: CDR1 MDHEN, CDR2 SYDVKM. The J segment lost 5 bases and the V segment lost 0 bases, leaving 5 bases of the junction unmatched. CDR3 size: 15 residues. The CDR3 DNA follows: TGTGCCAGCAGTTTATGGCAGGGGGCGATGGAGACCCAGTACTTC. It yields the protein CASSLWQGAMETQYF.

The chain couples TRBV5-1 to TRBJ2-6, with unresolved D. Per germline, CDR1 SGHRS and CDR2 YFSETQ. This CDR3 comprises 17 residues. Deletions cut 2 bases from V and 0 bases from J, with 12 bases between. CDR3 in amino acids: CASSFRSSVSGANVLTF. The CDR3 DNA follows: TGCGCCAGCAGCTTCCGAAGCAGCGTCTCTGGGGCCAACGTCCTGACTTTC.

This clone was counted a few times. The J gene is TRBJ2-2, the V gene TRBV5-1; 8 positions match TRBD2. With V trimmed by 0 bases and J by 3 bases, 7 bases remained unmatched. Germline assignment: CDR1 SGHRS and CDR2 YFSETQ. The CDR3 is 17 amino acids. The CDR3 region is CASSLGPTSGYTGELFF. CDR3 sequence (DNA): TGCGCCAGCAGCTTGGGCCCCACTAGCGGTTACACCGGGGAGCTGTTTTTT.

The table lists this clone with a few counts. This chain's CDR3 is CASSVGGDHNEQFF. The DNA for the CDR3 is TGTGCCAGCAGCGTAGGGGGGGATCACAATGAGCAGTTCTTC. V gene TRBV9 combines with J gene TRBJ2-1; weak D call: TRBD2 (6 bases). Trimming stripped 0 bases from V and 5 bases from J, with 9 bases between. Germline-derived CDR1 and CDR2 are SGDLS and YYNGEE. The CDR3 contains 14 residues.

The chain is built from TRBV2 and TRBJ1-2, with 7 bases fitting TRBD1. CDR3 size: 13 residues. Germline trimming cut 10 bases from V and 6 bases from J; bases unmatched to any gene: 11. CDR1 and CDR2 from the germline V gene are SNHLY and FYNNEI. The CDR3 coding sequence is TGTGCCACTACTGGACAGGCAGGGGATGGCTACACCTTC. Amino acid sequence: CATTGQAGDGYTF.

The chain is built from TRBV11-3 and TRBJ1-1; TRBD1 might be the D (5 bases). Germline-derived CDR1 and CDR2 are SGHNT and YENEEA. The V end was cut by 5 bases, the J end by 5 bases, with 15 bases between. The CDR3 sequence is 14 residues long. CDR3 sequence: CASSTPTGGTEAFF. The CDR3 coding sequence is TGTGCCAGCAGCACCCCAACCGGGGGGACTGAAGCTTTCTTT.

The V gene is TRBV27, the J gene TRBJ2-7, with D hard to call. This CDR3 spans 13 amino acids. The V gene's germline CDR1 is MNHEY and CDR2 SMNVEV (reference sequence). V lost 2 bases, J lost 5 bases, and 10 bases lay in between. DNA of the CDR3: TGTGCCAGCAGTTTAAAGCTCGGTAACGAGCAGTACTTC. Translated, it gives CASSLKLGNEQYF.

In DNA form, the CDR3 reads TGTGCCAGCAGTGTTAGCGGCCTCACCGGGGAGCTGTTTTTT. Protein product: CASSVSGLTGELFF. The chain is built from TRBV2 and TRBJ2-2; tentative D call: TRBD2 (6 bases). CDR1 and CDR2 (germline): SNHLY, FYNNEI. This CDR3 spans 14 amino acids. Trimming removed 4 bases from V and 4 bases from J, with 10 bases in between.

This clone was detected once. V and J are TRBV30 and TRBJ1-3; no clear D gene. The CDR3 consists of 13 residues. Trimming stripped 6 bases from V and 0 bases from J, with 9 bases between. Per germline, CDR1 GTSNPN and CDR2 SVGIG (reference sequence). The DNA of the CDR3 is TGTGCCTGTGCCGCGTTCTCTGGAAACACCATATATTTT. Protein sequence: CACAAFSGNTIYF.

V gene TRBV29-1 combines with J gene TRBJ2-2, with D possibly TRBD1 on 6 matching bases. V shed 4 bases and J shed 5 bases, with 11 bases lying between them. Germline CDR1 reads SQVTM; CDR2 reads ANQGSEA. This CDR3 region has 13 residues. The CDR3 spells CSVAITGTGELFF. The CDR3 DNA sequence: TGCAGCGTTGCTATCACAGGGACCGGGGAGCTGTTTTTT.

This clone has only one observation. This rearrangement joins TRBV11-2 to TRBJ2-1; 11 bases are a match to TRBD2. Trimming took 2 bases from V and 6 from J; bases not matched to a gene: 3. There are 15 residues in the CDR3. Germline CDR1 is SGHAT and CDR2 is FQNNGV. The DNA of the CDR3 is TGTGCCAGCAGCTTAACTAGCGGGAGAATCAATGAGCAGTTCTTC. Protein sequence: CASSLTSGRINEQFF.

This clone has a handful of counts. The rearrangement links TRBV5-1 to TRBJ2-3; weak D call: TRBD2 (5 bases). The CDR3 has 12 amino acids. V was pared by 2 bases and J by 6 bases, with 7 bases between. CDR1 SGHRS and CDR2 YFSETQ come from the germline V gene. For the CDR3, the DNA is TGCGCCAGCAGCTTATTAGCGGATACGCAGTATTTT. Residues: CASSLLADTQYF.

This clone was detected only once. The rearrangement links TRBV5-1 to TRBJ2-7; D is ambiguous. V lost 1 base to trimming and J lost 3 bases, with 11 bases between them. Germline CDR1 SGHRS, CDR2 YFSETQ. The CDR3 is made up of 14 amino acids. The CDR3 here is CASSLTNPGYEQYF. DNA of the CDR3: TGCGCCAGCAGCTTGACGAACCCCGGCTACGAGCAGTACTTC.

The table lists this clone with a few counts. The CDR3 sequence is CASSIGRINEKLFF. The CDR3 region has the DNA TGTGCCAGTAGTATAGGGCGGATAAATGAAAAACTGTTTTTT. This chain connects TRBV19 to TRBJ1-4; D is uncertain. This CDR3 is built from 14 residues. From germline, CDR1 is LNHDA and CDR2 SQIVND (reference sequence). V was pared by 1 base and J by 5 bases, with 8 bases between.

The V and J genes are TRBV28 and TRBJ2-2; 7 bases are a match to TRBD1. The germline V gene encodes CDR1 MDHEN and CDR2 SYDVKM. CDR3 length: 14 residues. V lost 6 bases to trimming and J lost 3 bases; unmatched junction nucleotides: 4. The CDR3 DNA follows: TGTGCCAGCAGATTCGGACAGGACACCGGGGAGCTGTTTTTT. Amino acid sequence: CASRFGQDTGELFF.

The CDR3 coding sequence is TGTGCCAGCAGGGGTAGGGACAGTTACACTGAAGCTTTCTTT. Residues: CASRGRDSYTEAFF. The chain uses TRBV5-4 and TRBJ1-1; 7 bases agree with TRBD1. The CDR3 has 14 amino acids. After removal of 5 bases from V and 3 bases from J, the junction contained 7 bases not matched to a gene. Germline values: CDR1 SGHNT, CDR2 YYREEE (reference sequence).

CDR3 bases: TGTGCCAGCAGCCAAGATCCGCAGGGGGTAAACACTGAAGCTTTCTTT. As protein: CASSQDPQGVNTEAFF. The chain combines TRBV4-2 with TRBJ1-1, with 7 bases aligning to TRBD1. With V trimmed by 0 bases and J by 2 bases, 6 bases remained unmatched. The germline gives CDR1 LGHNA, CDR2 YNFKEQ. The CDR3 loop spans 16 amino acids.

There are a few counts of this clone. The genes are TRBV11-2 and TRBJ2-1, with 7 nucleotides matching TRBD2. The CDR3 sequence is 15 residues long. CDR1 SGHAT and CDR2 FQNNGV come from the germline V gene. The J segment lost 4 bases and the V segment lost 2 bases, leaving 5 bases of the junction unmatched. CDR3 nucleotides: TGTGCCAGCAGCTTACGGGCTAGCGGATACAATGAGCAGTTCTTC. Translated, it gives CASSLRASGYNEQFF.

This clone was seen more than once but under ten times. The V gene is TRBV7-3, the J gene TRBJ2-1; TRBD1 might be the D (6 bases). With 5 bases removed from V and 7 bases from J, the gap between germline ends came to 12 bases. The CDR3 spans 13 residues. Per the germline V gene, CDR1 is SGHTA and CDR2 is FQGTGA. CDR3 sequence (DNA): TGTGCCAGCAGCCCTACCACAGGGAATGAGCAGTTCTTC. Amino acid sequence: CASSPTTGNEQFF.

This clone was found a few times. The gene calls are TRBV29-1 and TRBJ2-1, with a tentative D call TRBD1 (6 bases). This CDR3 is 13 amino acids long. V shed 8 bases and J shed 0 bases, with 11 bases lying between them. Germline V gene sequence: CDR1 SQVTM, CDR2 ANQGSEA. The CDR3 spells CSLTGSSYNEQFF. The CDR3 nucleotides read TGCAGCCTCACAGGGAGCTCCTACAATGAGCAGTTCTTC.

The V call is TRBV9, the J call TRBJ2-2; TRBD1 matches 8 bases. Unmatched junction bases numbered 8, after V lost 0 bases and J lost 7 bases. The CDR3 covers 16 residues. From germline, CDR1 is SGDLS and CDR2 YYNGEE. The DNA for the CDR3 is TGTGCCAGCAGCGTAGCTAGTCAGGGGGCGAGCGGGGAGCTGTTTTTT. Amino acid sequence: CASSVASQGASGELFF.

This rearrangement joins TRBV2 to TRBJ2-2, with D unclear. The germline V gene has CDR1 SNHLY and CDR2 FYNNEI. CDR3 length: 14 amino acids. V was pared by 4 bases and J by 3 bases, with 9 bases between. The CDR3, as DNA: TGTGCCAGCAGTGCCACTTATGACACCGGGGAGCTGTTTTTT. This codes for CASSATYDTGELFF.